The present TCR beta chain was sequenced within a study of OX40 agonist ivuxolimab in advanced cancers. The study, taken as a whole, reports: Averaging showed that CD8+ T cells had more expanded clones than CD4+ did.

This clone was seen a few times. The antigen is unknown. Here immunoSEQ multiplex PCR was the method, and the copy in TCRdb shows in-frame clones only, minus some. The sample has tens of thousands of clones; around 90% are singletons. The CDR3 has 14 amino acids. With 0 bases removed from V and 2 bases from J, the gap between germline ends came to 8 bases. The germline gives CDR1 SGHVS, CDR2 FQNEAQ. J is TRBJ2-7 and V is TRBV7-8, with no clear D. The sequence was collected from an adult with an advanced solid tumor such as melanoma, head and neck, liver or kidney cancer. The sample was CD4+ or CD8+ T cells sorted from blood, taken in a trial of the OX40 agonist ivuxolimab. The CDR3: CASSLARGAYEQYF. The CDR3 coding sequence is TGTGCCAGCAGCTTAGCACGCGGAGCCTACGAGCAGTACTTC.